This TCR beta chain was documented in a study of PD-1 blockade in classical Hodgkin lymphoma. As for time point: cycle 4 day 1 (C4D1), after five to seven weeks of nivolumab. The patients all showed relapse after autologous stem cell transplantation, while their brentuximab vedotin exposure varied. Concerning this clone itself: Its target is unknown.

Study-wide points: It was reported that newly diagnosed patients had less baseline TCR diversity than healthy donors.

Profiling relied on immunoSEQ multiplex PCR, and the TCRdb table lists in-frame clones only, not all of them. The repertoire holds tens of thousands of clones, with 83% as singletons. The V gene end was trimmed by 4 bases and the J gene end by 1 base; junction bases not matched to a gene: 6. This CDR3 comprises 16 residues. In germline, CDR1 is SGHAT, CDR2 FQNNGV. This chain links TRBV11-2 with TRBJ2-2; 7 nucleotides match TRBD1. Sequencing used peripheral blood mononuclear cells (PBMCs), obtained before the fourth cycle of nivolumab. The receptor was isolated from a human donor with classical Hodgkin lymphoma. CDR3 bases: TGTGCCAGCAGCTCCCTCCGGACAGGGAACACCGGGGAGCTGTTTTTT. Its protein product is CASSSLRTGNTGELFF.